This TCR beta chain originates from a study of glioma-infiltrating T cells. The study, taken as a whole, reports: Tissue and blood shared very few CDR3 sequences.

The CDR3 loop spans 15 amino acids. The germline gives CDR1 DFQATT, CDR2 SNEGSKA (reference sequence). Trimming took 3 bases from V and 0 from J; bases not matched to a gene: 5. This clonotype was seen repeatedly, ten times or more. Its specificity is not known. TCR alpha and beta CDR3 regions were amplified from RNA using iRepertoire nested multiplex PCR. Tissue mRNA or PBMC total RNA, roughly 90-450 ng, went into one-step reverse transcription and amplification. TCRdb recomputed calls from the multiplex PCR reads with MiXCR, one row per CDR3 protein. The sample consists of approximately 93,000 distinct CDR3 sequences, roughly 40% of them appearing once.

The chain recombines TRBV20-1 with TRBJ1-5; 7 bases map to TRBD1. This sequence was found in a human donor with low-grade glioma or glioblastoma, undergoing nonglioma brain surgery, or in good health (not recorded which). The sample consisted of glioma tissue, nonneoplastic brain tissue, or PBMCs (not recorded which). The CDR3 DNA reads as TGCAGTGCTAGTCTAGGGACAGATAGCAATCAGCCCCAGCATTTT. The encoded protein is CSASLGTDSNQPQHF.